The 3 T cell receptor beta chains in this list originate from one sample, sequenced in a study of T-cell reconstitution after alpha-beta-depleted transplantation in children. Preparation of the TCRbeta library used unique molecular identifiers. TCRdb fed the PCR reads into MiXCR, producing one record per CDR3 protein. The sample lists 200,000 to 250,000 distinct CDR3 sequences; around 9.5% were seen once. Specimen: PBMCs from the stem cell graft donor, collected from the stem cell graft. The receptors here all came from a human donor who donated a stem cell graft to a child with acute lymphoblastic leukemia.

This clonotype has a handful of counts. This sequence joins TRBV9 and TRBJ1-2; 8 bases align to TRBD1. The CDR3 has 15 residues. The ends lost 0 bases at V and 2 bases at J; junction bases unmatched: 3. From germline, CDR1 is SGDLS and CDR2 YYNGEE. CDR3 loop: CASSVVTGENYGYTF. In DNA, the CDR3 is TGTGCCAGCAGCGTAGTGACAGGGGAAAACTATGGCTACACCTTC. Looking up the rest from reference TRBV9 and TRBJ1-2 gives the full variable domain: DSGVTQTPKHLITATGQRVTLRCSPRSGDLSVYWYQQSLDQGLQFLIQYYNGEERAKGNILERFSAQQFPDLHSELNLSSLELGDSALYFCASSVVTGENYGYTFGSGTRLTVV.

This clonotype was observed many times. The J gene is TRBJ2-1, the V gene TRBV20-1; no reliable D call. Germline CDR1 and CDR2: DFQATT and SNEGSKA (reference sequence). The CDR3 has 14 residues. Trimming stripped 5 bases from V and 9 bases from J, with 20 bases between. The CDR3 loop is CSARKGPSWSEQFF. In DNA form, the CDR3 reads TGCAGTGCTCGAAAAGGACCGTCTTGGAGTGAGCAGTTCTTC.

This clonotype was counted ten times or more. The chain combines TRBV29-1 with TRBJ2-1; TRBD1 matches at 10 bases. The CDR3 contains 14 residues. Looked up from germline, CDR1 is SQVTM and CDR2 is ANQGSEA. The ends lost 7 bases at V and 5 bases at J; junction bases unmatched: 8. CDR3 coding DNA: TGCAGCGCCTCTTCCGGGACAGGGGACAATGAGCAGTTCTTC. The encoded protein is CSASSGTGDNEQFF.